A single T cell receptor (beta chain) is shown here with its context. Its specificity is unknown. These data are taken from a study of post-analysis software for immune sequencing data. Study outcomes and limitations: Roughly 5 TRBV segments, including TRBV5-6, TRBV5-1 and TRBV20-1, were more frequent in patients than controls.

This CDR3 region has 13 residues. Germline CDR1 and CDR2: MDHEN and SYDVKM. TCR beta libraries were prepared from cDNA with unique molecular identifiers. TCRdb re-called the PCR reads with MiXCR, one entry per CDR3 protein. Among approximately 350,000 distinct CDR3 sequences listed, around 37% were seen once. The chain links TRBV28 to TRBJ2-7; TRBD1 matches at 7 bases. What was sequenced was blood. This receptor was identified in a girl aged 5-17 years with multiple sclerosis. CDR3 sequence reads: CATGTVSSYEQYF. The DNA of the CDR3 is TGTGCGACCGGGACAGTAAGCTCCTACGAGCAGTACTTC.